These 11 T cell receptor beta chains originate from one sample sequenced in a study of cytomegalovirus exposure and HLA in healthy donors. PCR was performed using 60 Vbeta and 13 Jbeta primers. Profiling relied on immunoSEQ multiplex PCR, and the TCRdb table lists in-frame clones only, not all of them. The repertoire holds about 120,000 clones, around four fifths seen once, with about 32% in the top ten. Sequencing input: PBMCs. These receptor sequences come from a man in his sixties in good health and CMV-seropositive.

The V and J genes are TRBV4-2 and TRBJ1-3; D is unclear. Trimming took 0 bases from V and 0 from J, leaving 9 bases between them. Germline-derived CDR1 and CDR2 are LGHNA and YNFKEQ. This CDR3 region has 16 residues. CDR3 in amino acids: CASSQDTSISGNTIYF. The CDR3 DNA reads TGTGCCAGCAGCCAAGATACGAGCATCTCTGGAAACACCATATATTTT.

V gene TRBV7-8 combines with J gene TRBJ1-2; TRBD1 matches at 7 bases. After removal of 5 bases from V and 8 bases from J, the junction contained 8 bases not matched to a gene. CDR1 and CDR2 from the germline V gene are SGHVS and FQNEAQ. The CDR3 is 13 residues long. CDR3 sequence: CASSPGQLTGYTF. The CDR3 bases are TGTGCCAGCAGCCCGGGACAGCTAACAGGCTACACCTTC.

Written as DNA, the CDR3 is TGTGCCAGTAGTATGAACGCGGGAGGGTACTACAATGAGCAGTTCTTC. Its protein is CASSMNAGGYYNEQFF. The V and J genes are TRBV19 and TRBJ2-1, with 9 bases identical to TRBD2. This CDR3 region has 16 residues. V lost 3 bases and J lost 3; bases outside the gene matches: 6. CDR1 LNHDA and CDR2 SQIVND come from the germline V gene (reference sequence).

The rearrangement joins TRBV7-9 to TRBJ1-3, with 9 bases lining up with TRBD1. V lost 5 bases and J lost 2; bases outside the gene matches: 7. The CDR3 is made up of 16 amino acids. CDR1 is SEHNR, CDR2 FQNEAQ, per germline (reference sequence). The CDR3 DNA reads as TGTGCCAGCAGCCCCCGGGGGGACAGGGCTGGAAACACCATATATTTT. Its translation: CASSPRGDRAGNTIYF.

The chain links TRBV5-1 to TRBJ1-1; 8 nucleotides agree with TRBD1. Unmatched junction bases numbered 1, after V lost 0 bases and J lost 3 bases. There are 14 residues in the CDR3. Germline CDR1 is SGHRS and CDR2 is YFSETQ. This CDR3 is CASSLDRGYTEAFF. The DNA of the CDR3 is TGCGCCAGCAGCTTGGACAGGGGGTACACTGAAGCTTTCTTT.

This rearrangement joins TRBV30 to TRBJ1-2; D is perhaps TRBD1 (5 bases). V gave up 4 bases and J gave up 8 bases, with 11 bases separating them. CDR1 is GTSNPN, CDR2 SVGIG, per germline (reference sequence). The CDR3 runs to 11 residues. As DNA, the CDR3 is TGTGCCTGGACTGGTCAGGGAGGCTACACCTTC. Encoded protein: CAWTGQGGYTF. The full variable domain, rest sourced from reference TRBV30 and TRBJ1-2, is SQTIHQWPATLVQPVGSPLSLECTVEGTSNPNLYWYRQAAGRGLQLLFYSVGIGQISSEVPQNLSASRPQDRQFILSSKKLLLSDSGFYLCAWTGQGGYTFGSGTRLTVV.

J is TRBJ2-3 and V is TRBV7-2; tentative D call: TRBD2 (6 bases). Germline-derived CDR1 and CDR2 are SGHTA and FQGNSA. Deletions cut 2 bases from V and 1 base from J, with 16 bases between. This CDR3 is built from 17 residues. Here the CDR3 DNA reads TGTGCCAGCAGCTTACTGTCCTGGGGGGTTGGCACAGATACGCAGTATTTT. This gives the protein CASSLLSWGVGTDTQYF.

The chain combines TRBV27 with TRBJ2-5; D is perhaps TRBD1 (5 bases). The CDR3 runs 14 residues. Germline loops: CDR1 MNHEY, CDR2 SMNVEV (reference sequence). The V end lost 2 bases, the J end lost 5 bases, and 12 bases lay between the germline ends. The DNA of the CDR3 is TGTGCCAGCAGTTTAGGAACAGCAGGGGAGACCCAGTACTTC. Residues: CASSLGTAGETQYF.

The chain uses TRBV30 and TRBJ2-5; possible D gene TRBD1, 7 bases. V lost 4 bases and J lost 4, with 13 bases in between. This CDR3 comprises 13 residues. In germline, CDR1 is GTSNPN, CDR2 SVGIG (reference sequence). In DNA form, the CDR3 reads TGTGCCTGGACGGCAGGGGGGAGAGAGACCCAGTACTTC. Protein sequence: CAWTAGGRETQYF.

This sequence joins TRBV5-1 and TRBJ1-6, with 9 bases matching TRBD1. The CDR3 runs to 14 residues. Germline V gives CDR1 SGHRS, CDR2 YFSETQ. V lost 0 bases and J lost 10; bases outside the gene matches: 2. This chain's CDR3 is CASSLGQGVSPLHF. The CDR3 DNA reads as TGCGCCAGCAGCTTGGGACAGGGGGTCTCACCCCTCCACTTT.

This sequence joins TRBV5-1 and TRBJ1-1; D ambiguous. The CDR3 length is 14 residues. V was trimmed by 8 bases and J by 2 bases, leaving 16 bases between them. CDR1 SGHRS and CDR2 YFSETQ come from the germline V gene. The CDR3 region is CASPTREVNTEAFF. Here the CDR3 DNA reads TGCGCCAGTCCAACCCGGGAGGTCAACACTGAAGCTTTCTTT.